This T cell receptor (beta chain) was sequenced in a study of radiotherapy plus CTLA-4 blockade in lung cancer. Whole-study context: Among patients, under 20% showed objective responses, and about 30% had disease control. Study-wide findings and caveats: After radiotherapy and ipilimumab, tumor-derived clones expanded in peripheral blood. Response, reportedly, was best predicted by interferon-beta along with early blood T cell clone dynamics.

This clone has a handful of counts. Its cognate antigen is unknown. Profiling relied on immunoSEQ multiplex PCR, and the TCRdb table lists in-frame clones only, not all of them. The sample holds 45,000 to 60,000 clones, roughly 77% seen once. Patients with chemo-refractory metastatic non-small-cell lung cancer received focal radiation plus CTLA-4 blockade with ipilimumab. In germline, CDR1 is SGHVS, CDR2 FNYEAQ. The ends lost 5 bases at V and 3 bases at J; junction bases unmatched: 9. The CDR3 consists of 15 residues. The V gene is TRBV7-6, the J gene TRBJ2-7; 8 nucleotides align to TRBD1. The sequencing here drew on peripheral blood, taken from a patient treated with radiotherapy plus ipilimumab. This receptor was obtained from a human donor with non-small cell lung cancer whose response to radiotherapy plus ipilimumab could not be evaluated. As DNA, the CDR3 is TGTGCCAGCAGCCCGTGGGCGACAGGGGACTACGAGCAGTACTTC. The encoded protein is CASSPWATGDYEQYF.